This TCR beta chain was documented in a study of cytomegalovirus exposure and HLA in healthy donors. Study background: Earlier results showed approximately 120 million unique TCR beta sequences derived from approximately 180 million T cells. Points from the study as a whole: A few V segments could not be told apart, such as TRBV6-2 and TRBV6-3, and were left out.

The V and J ends lost 6 bases and 8 bases, in that order; junction bases with no gene match: 10. CDR3 size: 14 residues. Per germline, CDR1 MNHEY and CDR2 SVGAGI. With regard to this clone: As yet, its antigen is unknown.

Amplification used 60 Vbeta primers and 13 Jbeta primers. The data were produced by immunoSEQ multiplex PCR, yet TCRdb's version contains in-frame clones alone and is incomplete. The sample records some 170,000 clones, more than 65% being singletons. Material: PBMCs. The receptor was isolated from a man between 18 and 29 years old in good health and CMV-seropositive. This chain links TRBV6-5 with TRBJ1-2; 9 nucleotides agree with TRBD1. CDR3 sequence: CASRGDRESSGYTF. CDR3 sequence (DNA): TGTGCCAGCAGAGGGGACAGGGAATCTTCCGGCTACACCTTC.